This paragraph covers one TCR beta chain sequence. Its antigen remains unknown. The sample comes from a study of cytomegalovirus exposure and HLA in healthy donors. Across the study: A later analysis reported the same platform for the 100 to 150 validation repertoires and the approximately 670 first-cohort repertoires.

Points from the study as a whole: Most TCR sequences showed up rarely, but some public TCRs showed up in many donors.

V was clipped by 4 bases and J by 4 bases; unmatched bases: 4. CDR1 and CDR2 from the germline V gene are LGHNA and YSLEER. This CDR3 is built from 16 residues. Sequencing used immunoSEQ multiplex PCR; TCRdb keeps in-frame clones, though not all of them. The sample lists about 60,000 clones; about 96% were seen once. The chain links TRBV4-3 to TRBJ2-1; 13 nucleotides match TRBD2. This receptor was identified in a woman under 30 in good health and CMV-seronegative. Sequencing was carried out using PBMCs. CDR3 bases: TGCGCCAGCAGCCCAGGGACTAGCGGGACTTACAATGAGCAGTTCTTC. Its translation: CASSPGTSGTYNEQFF.